A selection of T cell receptor beta chains follows, all from one sample in a study of CD8+ T cells in alopecia areata. Here immunoSEQ multiplex PCR was the method, and the copy in TCRdb shows in-frame clones only, minus some. Of 100,000 to 150,000 clones in the sample, around 48% were seen once. The sample was NKG2D-low CD8+ T cells sorted from blood. The source is a human donor with alopecia areata. Each CDR3 is given with its conserved first and last residue. Where a row states a size, it is once, few, many or the class of an expanded clone; other rows omit it.

>few|TRBV23-1|TRBJ1-2
CASSQSVSRRQGGYTF
>.|TRBV27|TRBJ2-6
CASSSTPEGSGANVLTF
>.|TRBV4-1|TRBJ2-7
CASSHAGRGYEQYF
>.|TRBV28|TRBJ2-7
CASSWATVHEQYF
>few|TRBV7-9|TRBJ2-7
CASSPPDRAHEQYF
>.|TRBV30|TRBJ2-7
CAWSLDGKTYERYF
>few|TRBV29-1|TRBJ2-1
CSVEGERSPNEQFF
>.|TRBV27|TRBJ1-6
CASSLQGRLYSPLHF
>.|TRBV7-9|TRBJ2-6
CASSAAGTPYSGANVLTF
>.|TRBV29-1|TRBJ2-7
CSVEDPNRGTYEQYF
>.|TRBV2|TRBJ2-1
CASTGISYNEQFF
>once|TRBV9|TRBJ2-1
CASSGEEQFF
>few|TRBV12-5|TRBJ2-7
CASGLAIGTESPYEQYF
>few|TRBV28|TRBJ2-7
CASTIGGTASYEQYF
>.|TRBV9|TRBJ2-1
CASSVATRFAYNEQFF
>.|TRBV29-1|TRBJ2-1
CSVDWVDSGRIGDEQFF
>.|TRBV29-1|TRBJ2-5
CSVGQGGTQYF
>.|TRBV23-1|TRBJ1-5
CASSLRYQPQHF
>.|TRBV2|TRBJ2-7
CASSSGHEQYF
>few|TRBV7-9|TRBJ2-1
CASSLWTGEFNEQFF
>.|TRBV29-1|TRBJ2-2
CSVAGTGGTTGELFF
>once|TRBV6-6|TRBJ2-2
CASGQGNTGELFF
>.|TRBV2|TRBJ2-1
CASRPQVTPYNEQFF
>.|TRBV13|TRBJ2-7
CASSPSGTSGTYEQYF
>few|TRBV27|TRBJ2-3
CASSPSTDTQYF
>.|TRBV29-1|TRBJ2-3
CSVEDRVWEVTDTQYF
>.|TRBV30|TRBJ1-1
CAWRTQGREAFF
>.|TRBV27|TRBJ2-1
CASGTFRNEQFF
>.|TRBV30|TRBJ2-7
CAFTPGLTSYEQYF
>few|TRBV29-1|TRBJ2-4
CSPDTWGTGDIQYF
>.|TRBV11-2|TRBJ2-7
CASSLGTQGASDEQYF
>few|TRBV5-6|TRBJ2-5
CASSLGVDQYF
>.|TRBV27|TRBJ2-2
CASSYLGSNTGELFF
>.|TRBV29-1|TRBJ2-1
CSVLGLAGAGRFF
>.|TRBV5-4|TRBJ2-5
CASSPTGLVQETQYF
>.|TRBV27|TRBJ2-2
CASSFHEGRELFF
>.|TRBV29-1|TRBJ1-4
CSVEELGTGGNEKLFF
>few|TRBV29-1|TRBJ2-4
CSVDDGTGVNIQYF
>.|TRBV7-8|TRBJ2-5
CASSPAGETQYF
>once|TRBV2|TRBJ2-3
CASSDSGGHRNTQYF
>.|TRBV23-1|TRBJ1-2
CASSPPDGYTF
>.|TRBV6-6|TRBJ2-4
CASSREDTRNIQYF
>few|TRBV29-1|TRBJ1-5
CSVGDRLSNQPQHF
>few|TRBV7-8|TRBJ2-1
CASTPGRSPTYNEQFF
>.|TRBV5-1|TRBJ1-2
CASSLEPGLGNYGYTF
>few|TRBV7-6|TRBJ2-1
CASSPLLANGQFF
>.|TRBV2|TRBJ2-7
CATGQSVEQYF
>few|TRBV5-4|TRBJ2-5
CASSLTSGEETQYF
>.|TRBV29-1|TRBJ1-2
CSVVGQGVYGYTF
>few|TRBV29-1|TRBJ2-5
CSVRVSGKFGTQYF
>.|TRBV7-6|TRBJ2-7
CASSLRANHEQYF
>.|TRBV29-1|TRBJ1-2
CSAGGGESNYGYTF
>.|TRBV7-9|TRBJ2-1
CASSHPRRDEQFF